This TCR beta chain is drawn from a study of blood T cell repertoires in COVID-19. Study-level information: The samples span acute and convalescent COVID-19 from the United States, Italy and Spain. The analysed material was cDNA or gDNA that came from T cells, B-cell-depleted T cells, or PBMCs.

Germline CDR1 LGHNA, CDR2 YNFKEQ. This CDR3 is built from 15 residues. Trimming removed 4 bases at V and 3 bases at J, with 15 bases between. Source study methods: Counts of nucleated cells, estimated from reference gene primer amplification, were obtained. Profiled with immunoSEQ multiplex PCR; TCRdb holds only in-frame clones, not every one. That table furnishes V, J and clone size, whereas the DNA furnished D and trimming. Of some 50,000 clones detected, about nine tenths appear once; the ten largest clones hold 25% to 30%. The chain uses TRBV4-2 and TRBJ1-2; D is perhaps TRBD1 (5 bases). The source of this sequence is a human donor in a cohort sampled during active COVID-19. Sequencing was performed on peripheral blood. The CDR3 loop reads CASSLTQGLDYGYTF. DNA for the CDR3: TGTGCCAGCAGCCTTACCCAGGGTCTCGACTATGGCTACACCTTC.